A single sample gave rise to the 7 T cell receptor beta chains below, sequenced in a study of cytomegalovirus exposure and HLA in healthy donors. 13 Jbeta primers and 60 Vbeta primers were used for the PCR. Measured with immunoSEQ multiplex PCR; TCRdb has only the in-frame clones, and not every one. The data hold 130,000 to 150,000 clones, with 75% to 85% observed a single time. Sequenced material: PBMCs. All receptors derive from a man aged 40-49 years in good health and CMV-seronegative.

The gene calls are TRBV5-6 and TRBJ2-1; 8 bases line up with TRBD2. Germline CDR1 is SGHDT and CDR2 is YYEEEE. With 4 bases clipped from V and 0 bases from J, the junction kept 6 bases outside the gene matches. The CDR3 loop spans 16 amino acids. The CDR3 sequence is CASSGPTSVSYNEQFF. CDR3 nucleotide sequence: TGTGCCAGCAGCGGACCGACTAGCGTCTCCTACAATGAGCAGTTCTTC. The full variable domain, completed using reference TRBV5-6 and TRBJ2-1, is DAGVTQSPTHLIKTRGQQVTLRCSPKSGHDTVSWYQQALGQGPQFIFQYYEEEERQRGNFPDRFSGHQFPNYSSELNVNALLLGDSALYLCASSGPTSVSYNEQFFGPGTRLTVL.

The V call is TRBV5-1, the J call TRBJ1-2; possibly TRBD1 for D (6 bases). Per germline, CDR1 SGHRS and CDR2 YFSETQ. The CDR3 totals 12 residues. V was trimmed by 4 bases and J by 8 bases, leaving 12 bases between them. CDR3 in amino acids: CASSLPGDGYTF. The CDR3 nucleotides are TGCGCCAGCAGCCTACCAGGGGACGGCTACACCTTC. The full variable domain, completed using reference TRBV5-1 and TRBJ1-2, is KAGVTQTPRYLIKTRGQQVTLSCSPISGHRSVSWYQQTPGQGLQFLFEYFSETQRNKGNFPGRFSGRQFSNSRSEMNVSTLELGDSALYLCASSLPGDGYTFGSGTRLTVV.

The V call is TRBV5-1, the J call TRBJ2-1; 11 bases agree with TRBD2. Per the germline V gene, CDR1 is SGHRS and CDR2 is YFSETQ. The CDR3 has 15 residues. V trimming: 2 bases; J trimming: 6 bases; junction bases outside the gene matches: 4. CDR3: CASSFHTSGGNEQFF. The CDR3 bases are TGCGCCAGCAGCTTTCATACTAGCGGGGGCAATGAGCAGTTCTTC. Together with reference TRBV5-1 and TRBJ2-1, the CDR3 gives the full variable domain: KAGVTQTPRYLIKTRGQQVTLSCSPISGHRSVSWYQQTPGQGLQFLFEYFSETQRNKGNFPGRFSGRQFSNSRSEMNVSTLELGDSALYLCASSFHTSGGNEQFFGPGTRLTVL.

This chain joins TRBV19 and TRBJ2-1, with TRBD2 matching over 13 bases. This CDR3 region has 14 residues. V shed 6 bases and J 5 bases; nucleotides not matched to a gene: 1. Germline V gene lookup returns CDR1 LNHDA and CDR2 SQIVND (reference sequence). The CDR3 region has the DNA TGTGCCAGTAGGACTAGCGGGGGGAACAATGAGCAGTTCTTC. Protein: CASRTSGGNNEQFF.

V usage is TRBV5-1 and J usage is TRBJ2-5; D uncertain. The better agreement between TRBJ2-7 and the DNA end casts doubt on the J call. This CDR3 is built from 15 residues. Germline CDR1 and CDR2: SGHRS and YFSETQ. The CDR3 is CASSLFPGSTYEQYF. The CDR3, as DNA: TGCGCCAGCAGCTTGTTTCCAGGATCCACCTACGAGCAGTACTTC.

The chain links TRBV6-1 to TRBJ1-2; D might be TRBD1 (6 bases). Germline CDR1 is MNHNS and CDR2 is SASEGT. The CDR3 extends over 14 amino acids. Trimming took off 6 bases at V and 2 bases at J, with 13 bases between the two ends. CDR3 DNA: TGTGCCAGCAGGGGGGCTGGATCAAACTATGGCTACACCTTC. Protein sequence: CASRGAGSNYGYTF.

This rearrangement joins TRBV28 to TRBJ2-6, with 8 positions matching TRBD1. Germline CDR1 reads MDHEN; CDR2 reads SYDVKM. V was clipped by 3 bases and J by 1 base; unmatched bases: 2. The CDR3 sequence is 16 residues long. DNA for the CDR3: TGTGCCAGCAGTTTGCAGGGGGCTTCTGGGGCCAACGTCCTGACTTTC. This codes for CASSLQGASGANVLTF. Full variable domain (rest looked up from reference TRBV28 and TRBJ2-6): DVKVTQSSRYLVKRTGEKVFLECVQDMDHENMFWYRQDPGLGLRLIYFSYDVKMKEKGDIPEGYSVSREKKERFSLILESASTNQTSMYLCASSLQGASGANVLTFGAGSRLTVL.